The clone carrying this T cell receptor beta chain was seen more than once but under ten times. The CDR3 is made up of 15 amino acids. CDR1 LGHNA and CDR2 YNFKEQ come from the germline V gene. Trimming left V 6 bases short and J 5 bases short, with 20 bases between. The data were taken from a study of OX40 agonist ivuxolimab in advanced cancers. Libraries were prepared by immunoSEQ multiplex PCR; TCRdb keeps only in-frame clonotypes and omits some of them. The sample contains over 55,000 clones, about 90% of which appear only once. The origin of this receptor is an adult with an advanced solid tumor such as melanoma, head and neck, liver or kidney cancer. The J gene is TRBJ2-7, the V gene TRBV4-2, with D uncertain. Material: CD4+ or CD8+ T cells sorted from blood, obtained in a trial of the OX40 agonist ivuxolimab. CDR3: CASRSLGNSQHEQYF. In nucleotides, the CDR3 is TGTGCCAGCAGGTCGCTGGGAAACTCTCAGCACGAGCAGTACTTC.